A selection of T cell receptor beta chains follows, all from one sample in a study of control samples from healthy donors and cancer patients. Profiling relied on immunoSEQ multiplex PCR, and the TCRdb table lists in-frame clones only, not all of them. The table includes around 250,000 clones, roughly 80% detected once. The sample was PBMCs. These receptors came from a woman in her sixties or seventies with lung cancer. The CDR3 runs from the conserved cysteine through the conserved F or W. A D gene is named only where the DNA matches it firmly. Some rows mark clone size as missing; the rest say once, few, many or name a class of expanded clone.

V gene	J gene	clone size	D gene	CDR3 DNA	CDR3 protein
TRBV28	TRBJ1-6	NA	NA	TGTGCCAGCAGCACAAGGCAGAGTTCACCCCTCCACTTT	CASSTRQSSPLHF
TRBV6-5	TRBJ1-4	NA	NA	TGTGCCAGCAGTTACTCGGGGGGGAAACTGTTTTTT	CASSYSGGKLFF
TRBV5-6	TRBJ1-4	NA	TRBD1	TGTGCCAGCAGCTTGGAGACAGGGGATGAAAAACTGTTTTTT	CASSLETGDEKLFF
TRBV5-1	TRBJ2-4	NA	NA	TGCGCCAGCAGCTCCGAGGGTGGGCGGGGAAACATTCAGTACTTC	CASSSEGGRGNIQYF
TRBV6-5	TRBJ2-5	NA	NA	TGTGCCAGCAGATCTCCCGGGGAGACCCAGTACTTC	CASRSPGETQYF
TRBV18	TRBJ1-2	NA	NA	TGTGCCAGCTCGCCCCGACAAGGAAACTATGGCTACACCTTC	CASSPRQGNYGYTF
TRBV2	TRBJ2-5	few	NA	TGTGCCAGCAGTGACGACTACCAAGAGACCCAGTACTTC	CASSDDYQETQYF
TRBV5-1	TRBJ2-5	NA	TRBD2	TGCGCCAGCAGCTCCAGACTAGCGGGGGGGGAGACCCAGTACTTC	CASSSRLAGGETQYF
TRBV6-1	TRBJ2-5	NA	NA	TGTGCCAGCAGTGAACGATGGTACCAAGAGACCCAGTACTTC	CASSERWYQETQYF
TRBV11-3	TRBJ2-5	few	NA	TGTGCCAGCAGCCGCTGGGGGGCGGAGGGCCAAGAGACCCAGTACTTC	CASSRWGAEGQETQYF
TRBV5-1	TRBJ2-5	once	NA	TGCGCCAGCAGCTTGGCCCGGGGAGGGGGGCAAGAGACCCAGTACTTC	CASSLARGGGQETQYF
TRBV3-1/TRBV3-2	TRBJ1-5	NA	TRBD1	TGTGCCAGCAGCGCAACAGGGGCAGGAAATCAGCCCCAGCATTTT	CASSATGAGNQPQHF
TRBV12-3/TRBV12-4	TRBJ2-1	once	NA	TGTGCCAGCAGTTTACGGAACCAGTTCTTC	CASSLRNQFF
TRBV7-9	TRBJ1-1	NA	NA	TGTGCCAGCAGCTTGTCACGTGAAGCTTTCTTT	CASSLSREAFF
TRBV11-3	TRBJ1-3	NA	NA	TGTGCCAGCAGCTCGAGGGGGACATCGGAGAACACCATATATTTT	CASSSRGTSENTIYF
TRBV19	TRBJ2-2	few	NA	TGTGCCAGTTCCTGGGGGGCGAACACCGGGGAGCTGTTTTTT	CASSWGANTGELFF
TRBV6-2/TRBV6-3	TRBJ2-3	NA	TRBD2	TGTGCCAGCAGTTACTCGACCAGGACTAGCGGGGACCCCACAGATACGCAGTATTTT	CASSYSTRTSGDPTDTQYF
TRBV19	TRBJ2-1	NA	NA	TGTGCCAGTAGTATGGCAGGGTCTCTAGCCAATGAGCAGTTCTTC	CASSMAGSLANEQFF
TRBV6-6	TRBJ2-5	NA	NA	TGTGCCAGCAGTTACGGGGGGCCCCAAGAGACCCAGTACTTC	CASSYGGPQETQYF
TRBV4-2	TRBJ1-5	NA	TRBD1	TGTGCCAGCAGCGTTGGGACAGGGGCGTCCAATCAGCCCCAGCATTTT	CASSVGTGASNQPQHF
TRBV5-3	TRBJ1-5	NA	NA	TGTGCCAGAAGCCCACGGGAGCCGGTCTTGCCCCAGCATTTT	CARSPREPVLPQHF
TRBV3-1/TRBV3-2	TRBJ2-5	NA	NA	TGTGCCAGCAGCCCCGGACAGAGAGAGACCCAGTACTTC	CASSPGQRETQYF
TRBV7-9	TRBJ1-1	NA	NA	TGTGCCAGCAGCTTAGCCTCGGCGGAAACTGAAGCTTTCTTT	CASSLASAETEAFF
TRBV4-1	TRBJ1-5	NA	TRBD1	TGCGCCAGCAGCCAAGGGGACAGGGATGGGTATAGCAATCAGCCCCAGCATTTT	CASSQGDRDGYSNQPQHF
TRBV6-6	TRBJ1-5	NA	TRBD1	TGTGCCAGCAGCCCACCGGGACAGGGTAGTCAGCCCCAGCATTTT	CASSPPGQGSQPQHF
TRBV5-1	TRBJ2-1	NA	TRBD1	TGCGCCAGCAGCCACGGACAGGGCGGGGATGAGCAGTTCTTC	CASSHGQGGDEQFF
TRBV3-1/TRBV3-2	TRBJ1-2	NA	NA	TGTGCCAGCAGCGTTGGGATCCATGGCTACACCTTC	CASSVGIHGYTF